These 18 T cell receptor beta chains originate from one sample sequenced in a study of CD4+ T cells in melanoma. Clones were sequenced by immunoSEQ multiplex PCR, and TCRdb holds only the in-frame ones, with some missing. The sample records 9,500 to 13,000 clones, about three quarters being singletons. The source material was cells from a culture (not recorded whether cultured in vitro). The receptor set was obtained from a human donor with melanoma.

Sample share makes this clone medium-sized. The chain recombines TRBV5-4 with TRBJ1-2; 7 nucleotides align to TRBD1. The CDR3 is 15 residues long. CDR1 is SGHNT and CDR2 is YYREEE in the germline V gene (reference sequence). The junction had 11 bases not matched to a gene; V was cut back by 4 bases and J by 5 bases. The CDR3 spells CASSANRGSRYGYTF. Here the CDR3 DNA reads TGTGCCAGCAGCGCTAACAGGGGATCGCGATATGGCTACACCTTC.

The gene calls are TRBV19 and TRBJ1-1; 8 nucleotides line up with TRBD1. V was pared by 6 bases and J by 7 bases, with 10 bases of the junction left unmatched. The length of the CDR3 is 14 residues. CDR1 is LNHDA, CDR2 SQIVND, per germline (reference sequence). CDR3 DNA: TGTGCCAGTAGCCGCGGACAGGGCATAATTGAAGCTTTCTTT. Translation gives CASSRGQGIIEAFF.

The chain recombines TRBV5-8 with TRBJ2-7, with D possibly matching TRBD1 (6 bases). CDR1 SGHTS and CDR2 YDEGEE come from the germline V gene. The CDR3 extends over 13 amino acids. V shed 4 bases and J shed 0 bases, with 8 bases lying between them. CDR3 in DNA: TGTGCCAGCAGCCCAGGGGTCTCCTACGAGCAGTACTTC. Protein product: CASSPGVSYEQYF. The entire variable domain, with the rest obtained from reference TRBV5-8 and TRBJ2-7, is as follows: EAGVTQSPTHLIKTRGQQATLRCSPISGHTSVYWYQQALGLGLQFLLWYDEGEERNRGNFPPRFSGRQFPNYSSELNVNALELEDSALYLCASSPGVSYEQYFGPGTRLTVT.

V is TRBV7-2 and J is TRBJ1-3; a weak D match, TRBD1 (5 bases). This CDR3 comprises 14 residues. Trimming took off 3 bases at V and 1 base at J, with 7 bases between the two ends. CDR1 and CDR2 from the germline V gene are SGHTA and FQGNSA. This CDR3 reads CASSLGGSGNTIYF. The DNA of the CDR3 is TGTGCCAGCAGCTTGGGGGGTTCTGGAAACACCATATATTTT.

This clone was picked up a small number of times. This rearrangement joins TRBV5-1 to TRBJ1-1, with D uncertain. The CDR3 length is 14 residues. V lost 0 bases and J lost 1, with 7 bases in between. Germline CDR1 reads SGHRS; CDR2 reads YFSETQ. In DNA form, the CDR3 reads TGCGCCAGCAGCTTGGGACACGGGAACACTGAAGCTTTCTTT. Amino acid sequence: CASSLGHGNTEAFF.

This clone was seen only a few times. This rearrangement joins TRBV18 to TRBJ2-5, with D maybe TRBD1 (6 bases). The CDR3 is made up of 14 amino acids. Trimming took 2 bases from V and 2 from J, leaving 9 bases between them. Germline V lookup: CDR1 KGHSH, CDR2 LQKENI. The CDR3 DNA reads TGTGCCAGCTCACCAATGGACAGACAAGAGACCCAGTACTTC. Translated: CASSPMDRQETQYF.

This chain uses TRBV27 with TRBJ1-1, with D possibly being TRBD1 (5 bases). Germline V gives CDR1 MNHEY, CDR2 SMNVEV (reference sequence). The CDR3 is 14 residues long. Trimming cost V 6 bases and J 4 bases, with 15 bases left between them. DNA of the CDR3: TGTGCCAGCAGGTTGGGGGTTTGGAGCACTGAAGCTTTCTTT. Translating it yields CASRLGVWSTEAFF.

The J gene is TRBJ2-1, the V gene TRBV27; D not resolved. This CDR3 is built from 13 residues. Germline assignment: CDR1 MNHEY and CDR2 SMNVEV (reference sequence). V was cut by 4 bases and J by 6 bases, with 10 bases left in between. The CDR3 is CASSSRLLNEQFF. The DNA for the CDR3 is TGTGCCAGCAGTTCCCGACTGCTCAATGAGCAGTTCTTC.

This clone was seen once. The chain joins TRBV5-8 to TRBJ2-5; the match to TRBD1 covers 10 bases. V shed 1 base, J shed 4 bases, and the junction held 7 bases outside the gene matches. CDR1 and CDR2 from the germline V gene are SGHTS and YDEGEE. The CDR3 loop spans 16 amino acids. In DNA, the CDR3 is TGTGCCAGCAGCTTGCTTGACAGGGGGCAGCGAGAGACCCAGTACTTC. Its protein is CASSLLDRGQRETQYF.

V is TRBV5-1 and J is TRBJ2-5; D remains unclear. The V and J ends lost 0 bases and 4 bases respectively, with 13 bases between them. CDR1 is SGHRS and CDR2 is YFSETQ in the germline V gene. The CDR3 totals 15 residues. The CDR3 protein is CASSLGPNEIETQYF. The CDR3 DNA sequence: TGCGCCAGCAGCTTGGGCCCCAACGAGATAGAGACCCAGTACTTC.

A single count supports this clone. Compared with germline, one end of the junction differs, possibly owing to a read error. J is TRBJ2-5 and V is TRBV10-3; 7 bases are shared with TRBD2. Germline CDR1 is ENHRY and CDR2 is SYGVKD. CDR3 size: 14 residues. As DNA, the CDR3 is TGTGCCATAAGTGGGGGGGTCAACTGGGAGACCCAGTACTTC. Its protein is CAISGGVNWETQYF.

The rearrangement uses TRBV19 and TRBJ2-7, with D perhaps matching TRBD1 (5 bases). Between the trimmed V and J ends, which lost 5 bases and 2 bases, there was a span of 16 bases. Germline loops: CDR1 LNHDA, CDR2 SQIVND (reference sequence). CDR3 length: 15 residues. The CDR3 loop reads CASSDGTGNTYEQYF. The CDR3 DNA sequence: TGTGCCAGTAGTGATGGAACAGGTAATACCTACGAGCAGTACTTC.

The chain is built from TRBV18 and TRBJ1-2; TRBD1 matches at 7 bases. After removal of 4 bases from V and 7 bases from J, the junction contained 6 bases not matched to a gene. This CDR3 spans 13 amino acids. Germline loops: CDR1 KGHSH, CDR2 LQKENI. CDR3 residues: CASSLPQGFGYTF. The CDR3 nucleotides are TGTGCCAGCTCACTACCACAGGGGTTTGGCTACACCTTC.

The chain recombines TRBV11-3 with TRBJ2-1, with 11 bases lining up with TRBD2. The germline gives CDR1 SGHNT, CDR2 YENEEA. The CDR3 consists of 15 residues. After removal of 5 bases from V and 5 bases from J, the junction contained 5 bases not matched to a gene. The CDR3 reads CASSIGTSGDNEQFF. As DNA, the CDR3 is TGTGCCAGCAGCATCGGGACTAGCGGCGACAATGAGCAGTTCTTC.

This chain uses TRBV18 with TRBJ2-3; D assignment may be TRBD1 or TRBD2 (5 bases each). Germline lookup yields CDR1 KGHSH and CDR2 LQKENI. V lost 2 bases and J 6 bases, leaving 6 bases between the germline ends. The CDR3 totals 12 residues. The CDR3, as DNA: TGTGCCAGCTCACCAGGGACCGATACGCAGTATTTT. Protein product: CASSPGTDTQYF.

This chain joins TRBV4-1 and TRBJ2-7, with D uncertain. Trimming removed 3 bases from V and 3 bases from J, with 15 bases in between. CDR3 length: 15 amino acids. Germline assignment: CDR1 MGHRA and CDR2 YSYEKL. The CDR3 is CASSQHAQMSYEQYF. DNA for the CDR3: TGCGCCAGCAGCCAGCATGCGCAGATGAGCTACGAGCAGTACTTC.

The chain couples TRBV30 to TRBJ1-6; possible D gene TRBD1, 5 bases. The CDR3 has 16 residues. Deletions cut 1 base from V and 0 bases from J, with 10 bases between. The germline V gene encodes CDR1 GTSNPN and CDR2 SVGIG (reference sequence). The DNA for the CDR3 is TGTGCCTGGAGTGCAGGGTCCTACTCCTATAATTCACCCCTCCACTTT. This translates into CAWSAGSYSYNSPLHF.

V and J are TRBV7-2 and TRBJ2-1; 11 nucleotides agree with TRBD2. Trimming at V came to 2 bases and at J to 10 bases, leaving 7 bases not matched to a gene. Germline CDR1 reads SGHTA; CDR2 reads FQGNSA. CDR3 size: 15 residues. The CDR3 nucleotides are TGTGCCAGCAGCTTACTAGCGGGGGGCCACTCGGAGCAGTTCTTC. Amino acids: CASSLLAGGHSEQFF.